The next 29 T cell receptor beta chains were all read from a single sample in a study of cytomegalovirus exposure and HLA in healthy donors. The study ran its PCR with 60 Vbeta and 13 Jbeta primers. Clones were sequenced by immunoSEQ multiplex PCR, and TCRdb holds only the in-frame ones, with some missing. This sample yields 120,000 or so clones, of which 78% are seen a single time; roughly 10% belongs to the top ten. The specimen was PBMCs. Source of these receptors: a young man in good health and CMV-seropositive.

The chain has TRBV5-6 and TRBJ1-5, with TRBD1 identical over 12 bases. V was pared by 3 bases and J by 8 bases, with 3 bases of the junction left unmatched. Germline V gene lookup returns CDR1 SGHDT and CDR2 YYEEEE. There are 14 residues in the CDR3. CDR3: CASSSGTGGKPQHF. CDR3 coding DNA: TGTGCCAGCAGCTCCGGGACAGGGGGCAAGCCCCAGCATTTT.

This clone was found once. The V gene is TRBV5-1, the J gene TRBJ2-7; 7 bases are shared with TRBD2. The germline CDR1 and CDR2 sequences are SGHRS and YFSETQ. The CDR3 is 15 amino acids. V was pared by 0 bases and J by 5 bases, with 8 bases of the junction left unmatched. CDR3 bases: TGCGCCAGCAGCTTGGACGGGCCGCTAGCGGACGAGCAGTACTTC. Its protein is CASSLDGPLADEQYF.

CDR3 in DNA: TGTGCCAGCAGCCCGGGACTAGCAACAGATACGCAGTATTTT. As protein: CASSPGLATDTQYF. The chain recombines TRBV7-2 with TRBJ2-3, with TRBD2 matching 9 bases. Per germline, CDR1 SGHTA and CDR2 FQGNSA. J lost 3 bases, V lost 5 bases, and 3 bases had no gene match. This CDR3 is built from 14 residues.

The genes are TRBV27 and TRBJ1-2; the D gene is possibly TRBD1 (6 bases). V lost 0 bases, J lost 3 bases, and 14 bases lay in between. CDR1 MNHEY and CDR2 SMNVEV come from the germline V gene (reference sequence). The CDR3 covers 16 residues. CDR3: CASSLSAGGGHYGYTF. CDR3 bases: TGTGCCAGCAGTTTATCCGCGGGAGGGGGACACTATGGCTACACCTTC.

CDR3 protein: CASSRDSDSYEQYF. CDR3 bases: TGTGCCAGCTCAAGGGACTCAGACTCCTACGAGCAGTACTTC. This sequence joins TRBV18 and TRBJ2-7; D is perhaps TRBD2 (6 bases). Germline V gives CDR1 KGHSH, CDR2 LQKENI. Deletions cut 5 bases from V and 0 bases from J, with 11 bases between. The CDR3 runs 14 residues.

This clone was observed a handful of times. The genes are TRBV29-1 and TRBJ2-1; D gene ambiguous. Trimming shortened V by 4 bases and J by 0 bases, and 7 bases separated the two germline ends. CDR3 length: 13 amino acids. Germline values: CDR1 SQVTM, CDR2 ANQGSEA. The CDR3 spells CSVAPGSYNEQFF. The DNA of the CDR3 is TGCAGCGTTGCCCCCGGCTCCTACAATGAGCAGTTCTTC.

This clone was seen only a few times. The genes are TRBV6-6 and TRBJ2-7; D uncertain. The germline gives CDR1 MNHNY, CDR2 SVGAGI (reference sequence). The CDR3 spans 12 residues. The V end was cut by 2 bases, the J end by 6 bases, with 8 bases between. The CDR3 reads CASSYALTEQYF. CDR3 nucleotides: TGTGCCAGCAGTTACGCTCTAACCGAGCAGTACTTC.

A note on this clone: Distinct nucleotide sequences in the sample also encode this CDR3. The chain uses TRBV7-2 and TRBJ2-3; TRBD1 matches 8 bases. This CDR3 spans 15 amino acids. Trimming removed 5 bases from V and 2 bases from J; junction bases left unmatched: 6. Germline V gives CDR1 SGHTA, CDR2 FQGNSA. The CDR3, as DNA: TGTGCCAGCAGCCTAAGGACAGGGCTCACAGATACGCAGTATTTT. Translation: CASSLRTGLTDTQYF. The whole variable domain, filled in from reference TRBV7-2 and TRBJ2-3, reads GAGVSQSPSNKVTEKGKDVELRCDPISGHTALYWYRQSLGQGLEFLIYFQGNSAPDKSGLPSDRFSAERTGGSVSTLTIQRTQQEDSAVYLCASSLRTGLTDTQYFGPGTRLTVL.

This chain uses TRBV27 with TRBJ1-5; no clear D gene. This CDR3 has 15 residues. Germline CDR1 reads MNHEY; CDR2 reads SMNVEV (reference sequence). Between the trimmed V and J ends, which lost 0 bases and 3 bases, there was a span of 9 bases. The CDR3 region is CASSLSSGYNQPQHF. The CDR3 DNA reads TGTGCCAGCAGTTTATCGTCCGGGTACAATCAGCCCCAGCATTTT.

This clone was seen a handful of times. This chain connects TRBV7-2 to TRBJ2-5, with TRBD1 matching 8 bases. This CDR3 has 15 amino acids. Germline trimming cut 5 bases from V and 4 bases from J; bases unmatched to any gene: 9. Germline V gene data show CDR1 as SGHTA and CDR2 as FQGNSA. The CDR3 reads CASSPRTGWSETQYF. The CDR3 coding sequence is TGTGCCAGCAGCCCAAGGACAGGGTGGTCAGAGACCCAGTACTTC. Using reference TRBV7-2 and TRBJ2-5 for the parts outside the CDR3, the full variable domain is GAGVSQSPSNKVTEKGKDVELRCDPISGHTALYWYRQSLGQGLEFLIYFQGNSAPDKSGLPSDRFSAERTGGSVSTLTIQRTQQEDSAVYLCASSPRTGWSETQYFGPGTRLLVL.

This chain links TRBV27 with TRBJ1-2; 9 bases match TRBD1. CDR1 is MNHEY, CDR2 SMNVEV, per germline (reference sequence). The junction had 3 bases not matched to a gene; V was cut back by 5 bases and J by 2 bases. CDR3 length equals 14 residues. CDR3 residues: CASSQQGANYGYTF. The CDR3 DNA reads TGTGCCAGCAGTCAACAGGGGGCCAACTATGGCTACACCTTC.

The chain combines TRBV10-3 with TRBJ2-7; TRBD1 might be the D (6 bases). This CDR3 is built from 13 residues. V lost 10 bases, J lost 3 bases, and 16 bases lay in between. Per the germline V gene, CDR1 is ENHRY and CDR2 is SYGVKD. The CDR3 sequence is CATLGASHYEQYF. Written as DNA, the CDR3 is TGTGCCACCTTGGGGGCTAGCCACTACGAGCAGTACTTC.

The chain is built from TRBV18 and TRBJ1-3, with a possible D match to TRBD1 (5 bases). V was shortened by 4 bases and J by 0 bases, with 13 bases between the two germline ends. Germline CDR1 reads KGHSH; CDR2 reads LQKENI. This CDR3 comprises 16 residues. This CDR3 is CASSQGVPISGNTIYF. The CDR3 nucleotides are TGTGCCAGCTCACAAGGGGTACCCATCTCTGGAAACACCATATATTTT.

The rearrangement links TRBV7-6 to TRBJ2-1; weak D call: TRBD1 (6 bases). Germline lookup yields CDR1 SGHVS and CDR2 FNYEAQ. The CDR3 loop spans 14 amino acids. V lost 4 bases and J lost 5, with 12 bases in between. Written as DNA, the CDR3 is TGTGCCAGCAGCTCGGGACAAGCACACAATGAGCAGTTCTTC. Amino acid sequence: CASSSGQAHNEQFF. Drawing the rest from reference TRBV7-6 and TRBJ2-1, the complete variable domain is GAGVSQSPRYKVTKRGQDVALRCDPISGHVSLYWYRQALGQGPEFLTYFNYEAQQDKSGLPNDRFSAERPEGSISTLTIQRTEQRDSAMYRCASSSGQAHNEQFFGPGTRLTVL.

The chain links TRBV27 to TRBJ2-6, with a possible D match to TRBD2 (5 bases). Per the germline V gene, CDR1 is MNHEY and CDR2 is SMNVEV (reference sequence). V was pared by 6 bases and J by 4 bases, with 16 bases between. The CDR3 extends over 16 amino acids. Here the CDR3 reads CASSPTYGVGANVLTF. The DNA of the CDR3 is TGTGCCAGCAGCCCTACCTACGGGGTGGGGGCCAACGTCCTGACTTTC.

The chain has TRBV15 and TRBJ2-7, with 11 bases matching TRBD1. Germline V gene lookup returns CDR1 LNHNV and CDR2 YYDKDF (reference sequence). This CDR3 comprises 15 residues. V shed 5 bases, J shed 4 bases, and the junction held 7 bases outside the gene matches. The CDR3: CATSSGTGGSYEQYF. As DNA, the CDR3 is TGTGCCACCAGCTCCGGGACAGGGGGTTCTTACGAGCAGTACTTC.

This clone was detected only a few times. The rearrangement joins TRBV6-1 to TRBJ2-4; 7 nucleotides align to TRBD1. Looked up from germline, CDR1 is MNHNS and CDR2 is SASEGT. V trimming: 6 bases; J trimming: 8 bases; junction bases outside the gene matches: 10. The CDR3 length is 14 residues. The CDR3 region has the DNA TGTGCCAGCAGCACCGGGACAGAGAGGGACATTCAGTACTTC. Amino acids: CASSTGTERDIQYF.

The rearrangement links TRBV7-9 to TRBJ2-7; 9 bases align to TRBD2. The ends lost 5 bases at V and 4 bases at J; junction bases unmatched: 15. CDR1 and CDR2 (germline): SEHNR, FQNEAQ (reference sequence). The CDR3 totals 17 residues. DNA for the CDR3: TGTGCCAGCAGCCAACCCTTCGGCAGACTAGCGGATTACGAGCAGTACTTC. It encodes CASSQPFGRLADYEQYF.

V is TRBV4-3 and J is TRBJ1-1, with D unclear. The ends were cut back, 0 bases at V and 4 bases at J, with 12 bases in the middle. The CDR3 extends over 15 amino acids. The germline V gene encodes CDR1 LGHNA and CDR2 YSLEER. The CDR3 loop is CASSQDRGGSTEAFF. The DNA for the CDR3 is TGCGCCAGCAGCCAAGATAGAGGAGGAAGCACTGAAGCTTTCTTT.

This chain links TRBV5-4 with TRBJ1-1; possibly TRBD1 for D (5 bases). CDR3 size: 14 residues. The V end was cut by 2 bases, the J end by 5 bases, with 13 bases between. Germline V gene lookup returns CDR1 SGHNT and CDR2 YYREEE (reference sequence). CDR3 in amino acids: CASSLGGVGTEAFF. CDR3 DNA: TGTGCCAGCAGCTTAGGAGGGGTTGGGACTGAAGCTTTCTTT. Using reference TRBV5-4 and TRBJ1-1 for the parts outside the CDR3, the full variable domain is ETGVTQSPTHLIKTRGQQVTLRCSSQSGHNTVSWYQQALGQGPQFIFQYYREEENGRGNFPPRFSGLQFPNYSSELNVNALELDDSALYLCASSLGGVGTEAFFGQGTRLTVV.

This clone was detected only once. This CDR3 is CASSSQGLIDEQYF. As DNA, the CDR3 is TGCGCCAGCTCCTCTCAGGGTCTGATCGACGAGCAGTACTTC. The chain employs TRBV5-1 and TRBJ2-7, with D perhaps matching TRBD1 (5 bases). The V end lost 7 bases, the J end lost 5 bases, and 19 bases lay between the germline ends. The CDR3 loop spans 14 amino acids. The germline gives CDR1 SGHRS, CDR2 YFSETQ.

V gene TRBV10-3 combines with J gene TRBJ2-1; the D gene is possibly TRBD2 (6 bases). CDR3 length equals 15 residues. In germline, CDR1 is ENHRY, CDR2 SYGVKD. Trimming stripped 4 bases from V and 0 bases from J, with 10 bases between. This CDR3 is CAISGGGSSYNEQFF. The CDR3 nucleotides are TGTGCCATCAGTGGGGGAGGAAGCTCCTACAATGAGCAGTTCTTC.

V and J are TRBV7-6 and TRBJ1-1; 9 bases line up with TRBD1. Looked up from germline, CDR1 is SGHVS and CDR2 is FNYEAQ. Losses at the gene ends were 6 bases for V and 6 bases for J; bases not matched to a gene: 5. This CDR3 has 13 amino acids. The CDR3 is CASRQRQGAEAFF. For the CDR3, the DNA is TGTGCCAGCAGGCAGAGACAGGGGGCTGAAGCTTTCTTT.

The CDR3 DNA reads as TGTGCCAGCAGCCAGGGAGGTCCCGCGGGGACCCAGTACTTC. It yields the protein CASSQGGPAGTQYF. The chain combines TRBV7-9 with TRBJ2-5; TRBD2 might be the D (6 bases). Germline loops: CDR1 SEHNR, CDR2 FQNEAQ (reference sequence). The germline V and J ends were trimmed by 5 bases and 7 bases, with 17 bases remaining between them. This CDR3 is 14 amino acids long.

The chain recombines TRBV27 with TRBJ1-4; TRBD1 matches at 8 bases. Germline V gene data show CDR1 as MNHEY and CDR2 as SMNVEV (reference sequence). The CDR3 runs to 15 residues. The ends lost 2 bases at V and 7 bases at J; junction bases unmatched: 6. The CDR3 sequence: CASSLQGARSEKLFF. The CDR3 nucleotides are TGTGCCAGCAGTTTACAGGGGGCGCGCAGTGAAAAACTGTTTTTT.

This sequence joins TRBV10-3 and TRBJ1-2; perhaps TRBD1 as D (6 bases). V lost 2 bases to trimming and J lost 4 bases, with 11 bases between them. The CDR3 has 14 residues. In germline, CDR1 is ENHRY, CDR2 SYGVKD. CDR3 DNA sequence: TGTGCCATCAGTGAGCGGGGGGCAACCTATGGCTACACCTTC. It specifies CAISERGATYGYTF.

CDR3 in amino acids: CASSHTGGWQETQYF. Here the CDR3 DNA reads TGCGCCAGCAGCCATACAGGGGGCTGGCAAGAGACCCAGTACTTC. The J gene is TRBJ2-5, the V gene TRBV4-3, with TRBD1 identical over 9 bases. Germline CDR1 is LGHNA and CDR2 is YSLEER. Germline trimming cut 3 bases from V and 2 bases from J; bases unmatched to any gene: 4. This CDR3 has 15 residues.

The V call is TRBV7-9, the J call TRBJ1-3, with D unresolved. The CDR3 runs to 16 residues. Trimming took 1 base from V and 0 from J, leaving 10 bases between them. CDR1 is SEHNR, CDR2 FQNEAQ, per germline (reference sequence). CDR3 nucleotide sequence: TGTGCCAGCAGCTTAGATTTAAGCTTCTCTGGAAACACCATATATTTT. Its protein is CASSLDLSFSGNTIYF. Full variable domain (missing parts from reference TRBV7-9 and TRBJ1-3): DTGVSQNPRHKITKRGQNVTFRCDPISEHNRLYWYRQTLGQGPEFLTYFQNEAQLEKSRLLSDRFSAERPKGSFSTLEIQRTEQGDSAMYLCASSLDLSFSGNTIYFGEGSWLTVV.

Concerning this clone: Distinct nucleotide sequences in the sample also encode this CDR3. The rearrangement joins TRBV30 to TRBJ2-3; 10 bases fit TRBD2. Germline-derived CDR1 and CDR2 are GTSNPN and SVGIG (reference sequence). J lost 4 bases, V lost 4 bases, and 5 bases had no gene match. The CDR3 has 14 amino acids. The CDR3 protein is CAWMLAGAADTQYF. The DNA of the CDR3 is TGTGCCTGGATGCTAGCGGGGGCGGCAGATACGCAGTATTTT. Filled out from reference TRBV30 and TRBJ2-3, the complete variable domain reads SQTIHQWPATLVQPVGSPLSLECTVEGTSNPNLYWYRQAAGRGLQLLFYSVGIGQISSEVPQNLSASRPQDRQFILSSKKLLLSDSGFYLCAWMLAGAADTQYFGPGTRLTVL.